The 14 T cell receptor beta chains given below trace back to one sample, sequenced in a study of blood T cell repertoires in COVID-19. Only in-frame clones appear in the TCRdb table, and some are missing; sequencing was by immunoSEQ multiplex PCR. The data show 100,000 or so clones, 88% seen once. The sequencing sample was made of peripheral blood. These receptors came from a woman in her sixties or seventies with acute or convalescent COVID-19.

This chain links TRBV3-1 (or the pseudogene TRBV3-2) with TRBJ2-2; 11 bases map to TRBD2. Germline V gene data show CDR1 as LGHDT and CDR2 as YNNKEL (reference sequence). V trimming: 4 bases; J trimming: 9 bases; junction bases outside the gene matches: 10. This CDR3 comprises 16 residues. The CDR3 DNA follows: TGTGCCAGCAGCCCACAGGGACTAGCGGTTACCCGGGAGCTGTTTTTT. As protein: CASSPQGLAVTRELFF.

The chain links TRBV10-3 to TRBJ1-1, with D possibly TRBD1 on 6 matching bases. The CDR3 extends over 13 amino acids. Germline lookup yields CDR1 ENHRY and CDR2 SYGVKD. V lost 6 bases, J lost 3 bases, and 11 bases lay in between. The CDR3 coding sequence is TGTGCCATCAGCGGACAGTCTGACACTGAAGCTTTCTTT. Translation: CAISGQSDTEAFF.

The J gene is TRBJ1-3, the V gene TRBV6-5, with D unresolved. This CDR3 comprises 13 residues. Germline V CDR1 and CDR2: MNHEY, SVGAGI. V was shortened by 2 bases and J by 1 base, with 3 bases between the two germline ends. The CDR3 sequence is CASSYLSGNTIYF. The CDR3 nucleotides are TGTGCCAGCAGTTACCTATCTGGAAACACCATATATTTT.

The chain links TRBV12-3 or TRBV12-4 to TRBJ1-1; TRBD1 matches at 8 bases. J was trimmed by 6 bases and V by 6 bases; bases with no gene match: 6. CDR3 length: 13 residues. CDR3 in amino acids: CASSGADRAEAFF. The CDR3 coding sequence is TGTGCCAGCAGCGGAGCGGACAGGGCTGAAGCTTTCTTT.

CDR3 nucleotide sequence: TGTGCCACCAGCAAGGGCCGGCTAGCGGGAGAGGCCGGGGAGCTGTTTTTT. Its protein product is CATSKGRLAGEAGELFF. This chain joins TRBV15 and TRBJ2-2; 10 bases agree with TRBD2. There are 17 residues in the CDR3. Germline V gives CDR1 LNHNV, CDR2 YYDKDF (reference sequence). The ends lost 4 bases at V and 6 bases at J; junction bases unmatched: 11. The full variable domain, completed using reference TRBV15 and TRBJ2-2, is DAMVIQNPRYQVTQFGKPVTLSCSQTLNHNVMYWYQQKSSQAPKLLFHYYDKDFNNEADTPDNFQSRRPNTSFCFLDIRSPGLGDTAMYLCATSKGRLAGEAGELFFGEGSRLTVL.

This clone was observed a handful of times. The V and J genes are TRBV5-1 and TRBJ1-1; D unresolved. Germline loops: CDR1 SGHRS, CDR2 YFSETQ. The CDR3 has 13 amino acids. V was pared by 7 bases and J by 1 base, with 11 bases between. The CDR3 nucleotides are TGCGCCAGCGGTATGCAGGAGAACACTGAAGCTTTCTTT. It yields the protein CASGMQENTEAFF.

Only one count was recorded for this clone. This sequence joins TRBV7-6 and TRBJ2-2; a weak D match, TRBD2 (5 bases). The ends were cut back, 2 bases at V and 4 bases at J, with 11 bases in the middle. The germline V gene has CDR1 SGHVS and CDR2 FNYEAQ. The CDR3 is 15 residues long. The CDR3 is CASSLTSGSTGELFF. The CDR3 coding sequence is TGTGCCAGCAGCTTAACGAGCGGATCCACCGGGGAGCTGTTTTTT.

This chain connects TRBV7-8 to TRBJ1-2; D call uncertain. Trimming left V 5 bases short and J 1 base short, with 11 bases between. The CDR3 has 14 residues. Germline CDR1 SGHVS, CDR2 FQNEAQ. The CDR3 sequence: CASSPAGVNYGYTF. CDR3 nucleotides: TGTGCCAGCAGCCCAGCCGGAGTTAACTATGGCTACACCTTC.

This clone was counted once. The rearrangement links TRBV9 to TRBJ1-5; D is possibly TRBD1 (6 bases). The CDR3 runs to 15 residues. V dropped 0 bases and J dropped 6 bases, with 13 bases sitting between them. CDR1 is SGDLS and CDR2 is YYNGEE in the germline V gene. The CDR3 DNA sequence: TGTGCCAGCAGCGTAGGTACAGGGAGAGGTCAGCCCCAGCATTTT. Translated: CASSVGTGRGQPQHF.

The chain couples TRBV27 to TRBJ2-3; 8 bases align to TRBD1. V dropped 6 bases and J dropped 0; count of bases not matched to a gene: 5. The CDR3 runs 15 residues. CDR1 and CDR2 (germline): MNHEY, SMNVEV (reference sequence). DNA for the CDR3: TGTGCCAGCAGATGGACAGGGTGGAGCACAGATACGCAGTATTTT. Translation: CASRWTGWSTDTQYF.

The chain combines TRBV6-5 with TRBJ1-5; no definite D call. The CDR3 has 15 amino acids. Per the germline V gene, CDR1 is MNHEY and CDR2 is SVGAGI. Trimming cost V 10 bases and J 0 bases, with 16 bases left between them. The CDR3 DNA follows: TGTGCCACCTTATTCCGGGAGATTAGCAATCAGCCCCAGCATTTT. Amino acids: CATLFREISNQPQHF.

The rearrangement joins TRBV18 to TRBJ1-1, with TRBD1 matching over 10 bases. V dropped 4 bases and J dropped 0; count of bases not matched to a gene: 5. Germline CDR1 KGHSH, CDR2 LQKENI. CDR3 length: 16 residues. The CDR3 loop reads CASSRGQGVMNTEAFF. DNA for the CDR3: TGTGCCAGCTCACGCGGACAGGGGGTTATGAACACTGAAGCTTTCTTT.

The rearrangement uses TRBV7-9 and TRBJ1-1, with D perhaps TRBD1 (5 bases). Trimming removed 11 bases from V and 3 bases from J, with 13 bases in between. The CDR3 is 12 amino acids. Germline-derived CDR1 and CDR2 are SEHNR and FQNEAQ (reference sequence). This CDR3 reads CASAKGYTEAFF. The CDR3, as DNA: TGTGCCTCAGCCAAGGGGTACACTGAAGCTTTCTTT.

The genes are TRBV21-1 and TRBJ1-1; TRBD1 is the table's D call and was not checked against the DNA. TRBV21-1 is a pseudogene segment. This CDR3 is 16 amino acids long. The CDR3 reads CASSPKSGTANTEAFF. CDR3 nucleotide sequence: TGTGCCAGCAGCCCAAAGTCGGGGACAGCGAACACTGAAGCTTTCTTT.